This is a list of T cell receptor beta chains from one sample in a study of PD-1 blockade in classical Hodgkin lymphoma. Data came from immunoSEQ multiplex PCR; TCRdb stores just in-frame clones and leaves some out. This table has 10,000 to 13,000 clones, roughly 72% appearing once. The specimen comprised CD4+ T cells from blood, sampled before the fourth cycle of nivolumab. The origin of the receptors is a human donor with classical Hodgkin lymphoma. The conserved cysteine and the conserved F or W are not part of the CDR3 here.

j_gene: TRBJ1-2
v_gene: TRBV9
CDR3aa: ASSLGTATNYGYT

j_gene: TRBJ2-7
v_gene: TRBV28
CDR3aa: ASKENGYEQY

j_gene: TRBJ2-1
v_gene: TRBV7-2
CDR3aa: ASGRLRNEQF

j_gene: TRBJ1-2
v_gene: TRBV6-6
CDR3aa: ASGGRGEVGGYT

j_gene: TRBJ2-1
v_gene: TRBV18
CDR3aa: ASSPLTGGDNEQF

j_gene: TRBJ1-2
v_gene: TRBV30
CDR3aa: AYRELTGPWSYT

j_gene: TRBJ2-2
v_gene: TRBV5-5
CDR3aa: ASSPTIAGNTGELF

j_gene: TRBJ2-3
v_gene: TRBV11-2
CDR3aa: ASSLIAGVGTDTQY

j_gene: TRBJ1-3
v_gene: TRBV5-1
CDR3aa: ASSYLQYSSGNTIY

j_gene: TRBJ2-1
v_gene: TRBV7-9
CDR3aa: ASSLTGTENEQF

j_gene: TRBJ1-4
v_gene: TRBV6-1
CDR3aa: ASTSTRRLF

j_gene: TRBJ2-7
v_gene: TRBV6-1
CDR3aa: ASSGVTTYEQY

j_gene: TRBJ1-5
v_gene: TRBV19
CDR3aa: ASSQQGQPLPQH

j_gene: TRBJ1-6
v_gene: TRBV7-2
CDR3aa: ASSTKTGTGGSPLH

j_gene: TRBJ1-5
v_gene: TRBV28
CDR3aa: ASSFKSWLSNQPQH

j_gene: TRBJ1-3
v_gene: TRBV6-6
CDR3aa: ASRWTESSGNTIY

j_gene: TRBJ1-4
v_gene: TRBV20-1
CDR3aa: SAKERKLF

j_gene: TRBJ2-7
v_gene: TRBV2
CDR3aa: ASRADRNSYEQY

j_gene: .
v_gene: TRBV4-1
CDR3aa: ASSQEAAEVSYEQY